Shown below are 2 T cell receptor beta chains from a single sample sequenced in a study of shared clonotypes between healthy human individuals. Produced via immunoSEQ multiplex PCR; TCRdb's table is partial and in-frame only. The sample includes about 2.3 million clones, about 92% of them seen just once. Sequenced material: naive CD4+ T cells from PBMCs. Subset denoted: CD45RA+ positively selected. The receptors derive from a man between 18 and 29 years old in good health. Some clones in this sample may be carry-over from other donors' samples.

Details on this clone: Other DNA sequences in this sample translate to the same CDR3. The CDR3 protein is CASSYLRGQPQHF. The CDR3 bases are TGTGCCAGCAGTTATCTAAGAGGGCAGCCCCAGCATTTT. The V call is TRBV6-5, the J call TRBJ1-5, with D unclear. V was cut by 3 bases and J by 7 bases, with 10 bases left in between. The CDR3 runs 13 residues. Germline V CDR1 and CDR2: MNHEY, SVGAGI.

With respect to this clone: The same CDR3 also results from other DNA sequences found in this sample. The rearrangement uses TRBV5-1 and TRBJ2-5; D gene unclear. Trimming stripped 1 base from V and 4 bases from J, with 8 bases between. The CDR3 runs 13 residues. Germline-derived CDR1 and CDR2 are SGHRS and YFSETQ. CDR3 nucleotides: TGCGCCAGCAGCTTGCGGAGAGCAGAGACCCAGTACTTC. Translating gives CASSLRRAETQYF.